This T cell receptor (beta chain) was captured in a study of cytomegalovirus exposure and HLA in healthy donors. PCR was performed using 60 Vbeta and 13 Jbeta primers. Using immunoSEQ multiplex PCR, the repertoire was profiled, and TCRdb retains in-frame clones only, with some absent. The sample includes about 90,000 clones, less than 75% of them seen just once. This clone was seen a few times. Trimming pared 3 bases from V and 7 bases from J, leaving 12 bases between. This CDR3 is 13 amino acids long. Germline CDR1 is LNHDA and CDR2 is SQIVND (reference sequence). V usage is TRBV19 and J usage is TRBJ1-2; D might be TRBD1 (6 bases). The source is a woman younger than 45 in good health and CMV-seropositive. Sequencing input: PBMCs. The CDR3 loop is CASSMLGALGYTF. Here the CDR3 DNA reads TGTGCCAGTAGTATGCTGGGGGCGCTTGGCTACACCTTC.